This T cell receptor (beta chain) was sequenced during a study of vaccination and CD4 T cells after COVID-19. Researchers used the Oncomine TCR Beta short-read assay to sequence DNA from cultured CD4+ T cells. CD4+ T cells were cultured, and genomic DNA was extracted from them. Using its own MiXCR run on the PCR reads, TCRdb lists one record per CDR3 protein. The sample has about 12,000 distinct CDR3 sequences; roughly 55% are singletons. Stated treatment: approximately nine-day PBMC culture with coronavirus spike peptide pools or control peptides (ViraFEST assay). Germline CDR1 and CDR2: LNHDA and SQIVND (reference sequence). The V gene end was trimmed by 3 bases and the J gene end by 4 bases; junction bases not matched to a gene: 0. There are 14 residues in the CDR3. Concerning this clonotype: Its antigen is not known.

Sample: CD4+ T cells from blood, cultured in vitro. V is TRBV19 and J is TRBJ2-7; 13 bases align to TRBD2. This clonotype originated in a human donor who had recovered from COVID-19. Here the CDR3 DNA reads TGTGCCAGTAGTATGGGACTAGCGGGGTACGAGCAGTACTTC. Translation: CASSMGLAGYEQYF.